These T cell receptor beta chains were read from a single sample in a study of cytomegalovirus exposure and HLA in healthy donors. The protocol was immunoSEQ multiplex PCR, while the TCRdb copy is restricted to in-frame clones and leaves out a portion. The table lists some 87,000 clones, less than 75% of them singletons. The sample consisted of PBMCs. The receptors stem from a woman aged 30 to 39 in good health and CMV-seropositive. CDR3s include the opening cysteine and the closing phenylalanine or tryptophan. A D gene is named only where the DNA matches it firmly. The size entry is marked missing in some rows and otherwise reads once, few, many or a size class.

.	TRBV6-6	TRBJ1-6	.	CASSKDGSGSPLHF	TGTGCCAGCAGTAAGGACGGGAGCGGGTCACCCCTCCACTTT
.	TRBV7-2	TRBJ1-5	.	CASSLDSPQFYSNQPQHF	TGTGCCAGCAGCTTAGACAGTCCCCAGTTCTATAGCAATCAGCCCCAGCATTTT
TRBD2	TRBV11-2	TRBJ2-5	.	CASSFGTSGGARETQYF	TGTGCCAGCAGCTTCGGGACTAGCGGGGGGGCACGAGAGACCCAGTACTTC
.	TRBV4-1	TRBJ2-3	.	CASSQGASFNTDTQYF	TGCGCCAGCAGCCAGGGGGCTAGTTTCAACACAGATACGCAGTATTTT
TRBD2	TRBV12-5	TRBJ2-1	.	CASGLARLAGGQQFF	TGTGCTAGTGGTTTGGCCCGACTAGCGGGGGGGCAGCAGTTCTTC
.	TRBV9	TRBJ1-3	few	CASSVSDRSSGNTIYF	TGTGCCAGCAGCGTATCCGACAGGAGCTCTGGAAACACCATATATTTT
TRBD1	TRBV2	TRBJ1-4	.	CASSETGAVEKLFF	TGTGCCAGCAGTGAAACAGGGGCCGTGGAAAAACTGTTTTTT
.	TRBV19	TRBJ1-2	.	CASRAGTSNYGYTF	TGTGCCAGTAGGGCCGGGACAAGTAACTATGGCTACACCTTC
.	TRBV5-1	TRBJ1-1	.	CASSLVSSEAFF	TGCGCCAGCAGCTTGGTGAGTAGTGAAGCTTTCTTT
TRBD2	TRBV6-1	TRBJ2-1	.	CASRYLHGRVHEQFF	TGTGCCAGCAGATATCTTCACGGGAGGGTCCATGAGCAGTTCTTC
TRBD1	TRBV6-5	TRBJ1-6	.	CASSYGQGANSPLHF	TGTGCCAGCAGTTACGGACAGGGGGCCAATTCACCCCTCCACTTT
TRBD2	TRBV4-1	TRBJ2-7	.	CASSQVPTSGGHYFYEQYF	TGCGCCAGCAGCCAAGTTCCGACTAGCGGGGGCCACTATTTCTACGAGCAGTACTTC
.	TRBV7-3	TRBJ2-5	.	CASSLGGAQETQYF	TGTGCCAGCAGCTTGGGGGGGGCCCAAGAGACCCAGTACTTC
.	TRBV7-2	TRBJ1-5	few	CASSLGRYQPQHF	TGTGCCAGCAGCTTGGGCCGATATCAGCCCCAGCATTTT
.	TRBV2	TRBJ1-2	.	CASSATGAYGYTF	TGTGCCAGCAGTGCGACAGGCGCCTATGGCTACACCTTC
.	TRBV27	TRBJ1-2	.	CASSSNRDYGYTF	TGTGCCAGCAGTTCGAACAGGGACTATGGCTACACCTTC
TRBD1	TRBV18	TRBJ1-2	.	CASSPPRGQDYGYTF	TGTGCCAGCTCACCACCGAGGGGGCAAGACTATGGCTACACCTTC
TRBD1	TRBV4-1	TRBJ1-4	few	CASSQGGTALAGEKLFF	TGCGCCAGCAGCCAAGGGGGGACAGCTCTGGCGGGTGAAAAACTGTTTTTT
.	TRBV7-9	TRBJ2-3	.	CASSFSGAGTQYF	TGTGCCAGCAGCTTTAGCGGAGCGGGTACGCAGTATTTT